This T cell receptor beta chain was found in a study of cytomegalovirus exposure and HLA in healthy donors. At the level of the study: In terms of ancestry, the Caucasian-associated cluster contained roughly 80% of the roughly 400 genotyped donors.

With V trimmed by 6 bases and J by 3 bases, 3 bases remained unmatched. Germline V gene lookup returns CDR1 ENHRY and CDR2 SYGVKD. The length of the CDR3 is 13 residues. This clone appeared once. Primers: 60 Vbeta forward and 13 Jbeta reverse. The table came from immunoSEQ multiplex PCR; TCRdb's copy has only in-frame clones and leaves some out. The table lists fewer than 110,000 clones, 81% of them singletons. The sample taken for sequencing was PBMCs. The sequence was obtained from a man in his thirties or forties in good health and CMV-seronegative. This rearrangement joins TRBV10-3 to TRBJ1-2, with 8 positions matching TRBD1. The CDR3 bases are TGTGCCATCAGCAGGGGGCGCGACTATGGCTACACCTTC. Its protein product is CAISRGRDYGYTF.